The clone carrying this T cell receptor beta chain has only a few counts. The target antigen is unknown. Every sampled donor was Caucasian and healthy. This sample was taken from a study of identical twins. TCRdb redid the calling of the 5' RACE reads with MiXCR, one entry per CDR3 protein. The table lists 400,000 to 500,000 distinct CDR3 sequences, less than 20% of them singletons, with more than 10% in the top ten. Study-wide findings and caveats: Researchers reported excess low generation probability among twin-shared out-of-frame alpha sequences. For cord blood, abundant beta clonotypes had fewer insertions, unlike memory repertoires, which showed none.

Deletions cut 0 bases from V and 5 bases from J, with 13 bases between. Looked up from germline, CDR1 is LGHNA and CDR2 is YNFKEQ. This CDR3 has 16 amino acids. The clonotype originates from a man in his forties or fifties in good health. This chain links TRBV4-2 with TRBJ1-4; perhaps TRBD1 as D (6 bases). Source material: naive T cells sorted from blood. CDR3 sequence reads: CASSQDGGTQNEKLFF. CDR3 DNA sequence: TGTGCCAGCAGCCAAGATGGAGGGACACAGAATGAAAAACTGTTTTTT.